These 5 T cell receptor beta chains share one sample of origin, sequenced in a study of T cell repertoires in cytomegalovirus infection. TCRdb redid the calling of the reads with MiXCR, one entry per CDR3 protein. Of roughly 250,000 distinct CDR3 sequences listed, roughly an eighth are singletons. The sample taken for sequencing was PBMCs. The origin of the receptors is a human donor in good health (CMV status not recorded). Some clones in this sample may be carry-over from other donors' samples.

For this clonotype: A much larger clone sits a single nucleotide away, making a read error possible. The chain employs TRBV7-2 and TRBJ1-2; no firm D call. Looked up from germline, CDR1 is SGHTA and CDR2 is FQGNSA. This CDR3 region has 15 residues. The CDR3 protein is CASNLDRNQRDGYTF. DNA for the CDR3: TGTGCCAGCAACTTAGATCGGAATCAGCGGGATGGCTACACCTTC.

This clonotype occurred many times. CDR3 amino acids: CASSLERGTKNIQYF. Written as DNA, the CDR3 is TGTGCCAGCAGCTTAGAGAGGGGAACCAAAAACATTCAGTACTTC. This chain links TRBV5-4 with TRBJ2-4; either TRBD1 or TRBD2 may fit D (5 bases each). The CDR3 is 15 residues long. Trimming shortened V by 2 bases and J by 2 bases, and 11 bases separated the two germline ends. Germline CDR1 and CDR2: SGHNT and YYREEE (reference sequence).

The chain has TRBV27 and TRBJ2-2; D might be TRBD1 or TRBD2, each matching 6 bases. In germline, CDR1 is MNHEY, CDR2 SMNVEV (reference sequence). CDR3 length: 17 amino acids. Trimming stripped 3 bases from V and 3 bases from J, with 17 bases between. The CDR3: CASSFNRVWEDTGELFF. CDR3 DNA: TGTGCCAGCAGTTTTAACAGGGTTTGGGAGGACACCGGGGAGCTGTTTTTT.

This clonotype appeared many times. The chain carries TRBV19 and TRBJ2-2, with D possibly TRBD1 on 6 matching bases. The CDR3 consists of 18 residues. V was clipped by 6 bases and J by 1 base, with 21 bases between them. Germline CDR1 and CDR2: LNHDA and SQIVND (reference sequence). For the CDR3, the DNA is TGTGCCAGTAGCCAAAGTGGACCAGGGGCCTTGAACACCGGGGAGCTGTTTTTT. This translates into CASSQSGPGALNTGELFF.

V is TRBV12-3 or TRBV12-4 and J is TRBJ2-1; no definite D call. V was pared by 3 bases and J by 4 bases, with 7 bases between. The CDR3 consists of 13 residues. The CDR3 DNA reads TGTGCCAGCAGTTTGAGACTTTACAATGAGCAGTTCTTC. Encoded protein: CASSLRLYNEQFF.